This paragraph reports one T cell receptor beta chain. There is no known antigen for this receptor. No base quality values were provided; no much bigger clone lies one nucleotide off. The CDR3 regions of human TCRbeta chains were analyzed by immunosequencing. The study's processing was this. Repertoire TCRs were matched against a reference library of SARS-CoV-2-specific TCRs generated with the MIRA antigen-specificity platform. Breadth was defined as the fraction of unique TCRs that were SARS-CoV-2-associated. Depth was defined as the fraction of total T cells that were SARS-CoV-2-associated. Each spike-specific TCR was assigned to its reactive spike region and to a CD4 or CD8 class using the MIRA data. Log10-transformed breadth and depth values were compared by one-way ANOVA with Sidak's multiple comparisons tests. TCRdb limited this immuneACCESS table to in-frame rearrangements with V and J called. A share of clones is missing; checked studies link under half to unresolved V genes, and the rest is unexplained. V, J and clone size are taken as reported in that table, and D and trimming were inferred from the DNA itself. This sample lists about 120,000 clones; around nine tenths were detected once. Roughly 3.5% of the sample is taken by the ten largest.

This entry comes from a study of T cell responses to AZD1222 COVID-19 vaccine (dated by TCRdb to the early 2020s). Concerning the study at large: AZD1222 recipients whose second dose came at about 4 weeks and those whose second dose came at about 12 weeks were combined into one group, since spike-specific TCR depth and breadth did not differ between the two schedules. A total of approximately 240 trial participants underwent TCR sequencing, of whom about 210 had received two doses of AZD1222 and around 26 had received two doses of the MenACWY control vaccine. Trial participants were enrolled by age into 18-55, 56-69 and 70-plus year subgroups, with roughly 160, 29 and 62 TCR-sequenced participants respectively.

This specimen's time point label, interpreted: baseline before first vaccination. Vaccinee samples came from UK trials COV001 and COV002, including a single-blind randomized controlled phase 2/3 trial of AZD1222 (ChAdOx1 nCoV-19) in healthy adults. For TCRbeta chain sequencing, PBMC samples from trial participants were taken at day 0 and at day 28 after the second dose. The germline V and J ends show losses of 5 bases and 6 bases respectively, and no gene match explains 11 bases of the junction. The CDR3 runs 16 residues from the cysteine to the phenylalanine. Only CDR3 DNA remains: 48 bases, in frame from the first base. Via the germline V gene, CDR1 is SGHVS and CDR2 FQNEAQ. Study-wide findings and limitations: Spike-specific TCR breadth and depth rose significantly after two AZD1222 doses compared with day 0 and with MenACWY recipients. Nearly half of unique spike-specific TCRs reportedly recognized epitopes outside regions mutated in the B.1.351 and B.1.1.7 variants. The vaccine-associated CD4 TCRs covered the entire spike protein, and the dominant responses fell in regions 160-218 and 743-854. Conclusions about previously exposed vaccinees are limited, since just a handful of AZD1222 recipients were seropositive for SARS-CoV-2 at baseline. The 56-69-year group was small, and its depth increase did not reach significance, likely because of low power. Participants were mostly white British and included more females than males, and it was suggested by the authors that clonal diversity may have been underestimated. No day 14 peak-response samples were available, so repertoires were characterized only after the peak T cell response.

The chain employs TRBV7-8 and TRBJ2-3; the junction holds 10 bases that match TRBD1. The TCR originated in an adult in good health. The input for sequencing was peripheral blood, taken on day 0 of AZD1222 vaccination. This receptor carries the CDR3 CASSNRDRGLGDTQYF. The sequenced DNA: TGTGCCAGCAGCAACCGAGACAGGGGGCTAGGGGATACGCAGTATTTT.